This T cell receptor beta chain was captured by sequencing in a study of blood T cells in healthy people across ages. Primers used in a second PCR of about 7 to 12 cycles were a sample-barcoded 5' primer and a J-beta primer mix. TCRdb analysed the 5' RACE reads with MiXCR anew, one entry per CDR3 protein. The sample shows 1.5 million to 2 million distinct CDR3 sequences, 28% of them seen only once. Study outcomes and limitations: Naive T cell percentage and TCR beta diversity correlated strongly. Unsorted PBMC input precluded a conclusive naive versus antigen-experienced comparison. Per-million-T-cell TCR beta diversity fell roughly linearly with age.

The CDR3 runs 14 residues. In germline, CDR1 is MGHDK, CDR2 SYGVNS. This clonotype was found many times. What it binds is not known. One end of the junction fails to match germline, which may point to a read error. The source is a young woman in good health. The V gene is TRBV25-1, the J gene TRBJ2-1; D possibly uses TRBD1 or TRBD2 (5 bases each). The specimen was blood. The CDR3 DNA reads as TGTGCAAGCATGGACACGAGGGGAAACAATGAGCAGTTCTTC. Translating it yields CASMDTRGNNEQFF.